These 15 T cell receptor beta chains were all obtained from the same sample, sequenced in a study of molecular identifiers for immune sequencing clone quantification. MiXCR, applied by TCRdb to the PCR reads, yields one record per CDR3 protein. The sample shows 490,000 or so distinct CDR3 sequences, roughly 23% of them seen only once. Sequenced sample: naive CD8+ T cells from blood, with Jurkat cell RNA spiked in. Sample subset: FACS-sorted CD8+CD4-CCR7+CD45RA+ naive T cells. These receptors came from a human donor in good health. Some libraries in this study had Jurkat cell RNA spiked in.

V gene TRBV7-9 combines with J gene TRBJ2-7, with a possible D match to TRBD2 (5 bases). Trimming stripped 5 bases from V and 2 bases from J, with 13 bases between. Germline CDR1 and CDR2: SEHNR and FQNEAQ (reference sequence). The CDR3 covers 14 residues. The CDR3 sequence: CASSRRPDPYEQYF. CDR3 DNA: TGTGCCAGCAGCCGGAGGCCAGACCCCTACGAGCAGTACTTC.

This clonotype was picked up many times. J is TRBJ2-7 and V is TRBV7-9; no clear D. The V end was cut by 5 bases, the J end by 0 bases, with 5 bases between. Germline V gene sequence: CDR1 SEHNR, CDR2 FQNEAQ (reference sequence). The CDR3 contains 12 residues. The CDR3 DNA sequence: TGTGCCAGCAGCCCCTACTCCTACGAGCAGTACTTC. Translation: CASSPYSYEQYF.

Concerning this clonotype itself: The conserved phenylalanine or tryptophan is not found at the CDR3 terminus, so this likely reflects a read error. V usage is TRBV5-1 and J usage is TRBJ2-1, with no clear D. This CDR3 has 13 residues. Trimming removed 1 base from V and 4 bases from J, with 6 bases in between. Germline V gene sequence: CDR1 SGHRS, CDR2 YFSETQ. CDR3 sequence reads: CASSLTDYNEQFL. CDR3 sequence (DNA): TGCGCCAGCAGCTTGACAGATTACAATGAGCAGTTCCTC.

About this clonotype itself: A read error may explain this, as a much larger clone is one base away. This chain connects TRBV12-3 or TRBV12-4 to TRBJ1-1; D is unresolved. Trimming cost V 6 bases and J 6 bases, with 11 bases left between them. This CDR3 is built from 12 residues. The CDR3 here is CASSHGLAEAFF. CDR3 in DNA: TGTGCCAGCAGCCATGGACTGGCTGAAGCTTTCTTT.

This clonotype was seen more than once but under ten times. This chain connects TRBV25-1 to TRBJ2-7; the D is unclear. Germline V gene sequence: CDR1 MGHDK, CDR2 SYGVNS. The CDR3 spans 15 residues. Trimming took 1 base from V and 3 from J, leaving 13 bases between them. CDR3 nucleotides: TGTGCCAGCAGTGAATCCTCTAACCAAGGCTACGAGCAGTACTTC. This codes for CASSESSNQGYEQYF.

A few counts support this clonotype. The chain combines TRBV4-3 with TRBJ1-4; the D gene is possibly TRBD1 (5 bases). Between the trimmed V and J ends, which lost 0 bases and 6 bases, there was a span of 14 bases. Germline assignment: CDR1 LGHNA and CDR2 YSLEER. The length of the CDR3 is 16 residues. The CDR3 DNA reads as TGCGCCAGCAGCCAAGATTGGAGGGGCAGTTATGAAAAACTGTTTTTT. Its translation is CASSQDWRGSYEKLFF.

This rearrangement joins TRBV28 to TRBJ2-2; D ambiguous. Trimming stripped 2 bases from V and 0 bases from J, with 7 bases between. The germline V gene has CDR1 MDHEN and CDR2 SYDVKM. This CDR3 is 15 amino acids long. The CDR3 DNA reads TGTGCCAGCAGTTTACTGATATCGAACACCGGGGAGCTGTTTTTT. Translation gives CASSLLISNTGELFF.

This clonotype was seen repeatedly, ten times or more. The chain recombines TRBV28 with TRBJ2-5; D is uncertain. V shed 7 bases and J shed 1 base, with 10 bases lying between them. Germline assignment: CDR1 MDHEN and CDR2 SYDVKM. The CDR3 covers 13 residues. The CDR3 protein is CASNYYPQETQYF. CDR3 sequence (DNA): TGTGCCAGCAATTACTATCCCCAAGAGACCCAGTACTTC.

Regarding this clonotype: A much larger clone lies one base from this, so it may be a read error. This chain's CDR3 is CAWGTGTGVDIQYF. CDR3 nucleotide sequence: TGTGCCTGGGGTACGGGTACGGGGGTGGACATTCAGTACTTC. This rearrangement joins TRBV30 to TRBJ2-4, with D maybe TRBD2 (6 bases). Trimming removed 5 bases from V and 8 bases from J, with 19 bases in between. The germline CDR1 and CDR2 sequences are GTSNPN and SVGIG (reference sequence). This CDR3 contains 14 residues.

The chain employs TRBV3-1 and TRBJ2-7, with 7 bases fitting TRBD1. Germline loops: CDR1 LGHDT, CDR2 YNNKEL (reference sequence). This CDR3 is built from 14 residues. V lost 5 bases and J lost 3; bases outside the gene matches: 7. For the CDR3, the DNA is TGTGCCAGCAGCGAAACGGGACAGATCTACGAGCAGTACTTC. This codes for CASSETGQIYEQYF.

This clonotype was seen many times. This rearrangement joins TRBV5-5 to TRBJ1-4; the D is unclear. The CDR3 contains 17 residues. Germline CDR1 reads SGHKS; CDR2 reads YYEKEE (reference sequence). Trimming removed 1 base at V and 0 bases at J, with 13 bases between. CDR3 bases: TGTGCCAGCAGCTTGTTTCCCTCGGCCTCAACTAATGAAAAACTGTTTTTT. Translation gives CASSLFPSASTNEKLFF.

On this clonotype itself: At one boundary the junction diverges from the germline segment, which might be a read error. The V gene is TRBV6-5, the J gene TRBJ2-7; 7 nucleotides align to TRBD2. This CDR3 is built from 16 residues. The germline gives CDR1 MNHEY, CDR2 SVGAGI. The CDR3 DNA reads TGTGCCAGCAGTTACTCTGGCTTGGCGGGAGTAGACGAGCAGCACTTC. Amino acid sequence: CASSYSGLAGVDEQHF.

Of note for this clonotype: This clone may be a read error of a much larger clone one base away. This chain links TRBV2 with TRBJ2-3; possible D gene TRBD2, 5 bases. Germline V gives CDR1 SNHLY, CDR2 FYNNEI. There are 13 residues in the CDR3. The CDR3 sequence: CASNGLHTATQYF. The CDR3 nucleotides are TGTGCCAGCAACGGACTCCACACAGCTACGCAGTATTTT.

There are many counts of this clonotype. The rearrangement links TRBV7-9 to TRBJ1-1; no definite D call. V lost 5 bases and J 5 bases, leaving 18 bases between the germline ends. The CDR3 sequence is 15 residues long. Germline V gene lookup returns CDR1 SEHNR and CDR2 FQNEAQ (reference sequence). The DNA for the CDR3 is TGTGCCAGCAGCACGTATGCTGTTACTGGGACTGAAGCTTTCTTT. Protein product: CASSTYAVTGTEAFF.

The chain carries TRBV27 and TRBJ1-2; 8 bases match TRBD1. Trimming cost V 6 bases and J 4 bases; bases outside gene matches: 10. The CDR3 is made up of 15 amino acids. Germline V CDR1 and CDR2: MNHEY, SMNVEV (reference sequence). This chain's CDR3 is CASRGWTGRIYGYTF. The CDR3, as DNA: TGTGCCAGCAGAGGGTGGACAGGGCGAATCTATGGCTACACCTTC.